This is a list of T cell receptor beta chains from one sample in a study of CD8+ T cells in alopecia areata. The repertoire was sequenced with immunoSEQ multiplex PCR; TCRdb's copy has only in-frame clones and lacks some. The sample has tens of thousands of clones; roughly 92% are singletons. Sequenced material: CD8+ T cells sorted from blood, taken at week 24, from a patient treated with tofacitinib. All receptors come from a human donor with alopecia areata. CDR3s include the opening cysteine and the closing phenylalanine or tryptophan. The order of the fields is V gene, D gene, J gene, clone size, CDR3 protein, CDR3 DNA. A D gene is named only where the DNA matches it firmly. Rows give clone size only sometimes, using once, few, many, or a class for an expanded clone.

TRBV27	-	TRBJ2-5	-	CASSFLSPRGVETQYF	TGTGCCAGCAGTTTCCTATCCCCTCGGGGTGTAGAGACCCAGTACTTC
TRBV10-3	TRBD2	TRBJ2-2	-	CAISGGGTGELFF	TGTGCCATCAGTGGGGGGGGCACCGGGGAGCTGTTTTTT
TRBV6-1	-	TRBJ2-7	-	CASSDFRTSNYEQYF	TGTGCCAGCAGTGATTTTCGGACATCCAACTACGAGCAGTACTTC
TRBV6-1	-	TRBJ2-7	-	CASGSSYEQYF	TGTGCCAGCGGTTCCTCCTACGAGCAGTACTTC
TRBV7-7	TRBD2	TRBJ2-7	-	CASSLGRGGEQYF	TGTGCTAGCAGCTTAGGGAGGGGTGGAGAGCAGTACTTC
TRBV27	-	TRBJ1-5	-	CASSLRGNYQPQHF	TGTGCCAGCAGTTTGAGAGGGAATTATCAGCCCCAGCATTTT
TRBV21-1	-	TRBJ2-1	few	CASSNPHFPGQGPVNEQFF	TGTGCCAGCAGCAACCCACACTTCCCGGGACAGGGCCCTGTCAATGAGCAGTTCTTC
TRBV23-1	-	TRBJ2-7	-	CASSQSTQGKTNYEQYF	TGCGCCAGCAGTCAATCCACTCAGGGGAAAACAAACTACGAGCAGTACTTC
TRBV28	TRBD2	TRBJ2-3	-	CASRPLAEQADTQYF	TGTGCCAGCAGACCACTAGCGGAACAAGCGGATACGCAGTATTTT
TRBV7-3	TRBD1	TRBJ2-3	few	CASSMTGISTDTQYF	TGTGCCAGCAGCATGACAGGGATTAGCACAGATACGCAGTATTTT